A selection of T cell receptor beta chains follows, all from one sample in a study of blood T cell repertoires in COVID-19. Sequencing used immunoSEQ multiplex PCR; TCRdb keeps in-frame clones, though not all of them. Of more than 350,000 clones listed, over 75% are singletons. The specimen sequenced was PBMCs or T cells enriched from blood (not recorded which). The receptor set was obtained from a woman younger than 30 who had been exposed to COVID-19. CDR3s include the opening cysteine and the closing phenylalanine or tryptophan. The D gene is left open where the match is weak. Size tells how often a clone was seen (once, few, many) or the class of an expanded clone, and some rows leave it out.

CDR3 protein: CASSLEVPGELFF
CDR3 DNA: TGTGCCAGCAGCTTGGAGGTCCCCGGGGAGCTGTTTTTT
J gene: TRBJ2-2
CDR3 length: 13
V gene: TRBV7-8
D gene: .
clone size: .

CDR3 protein: CASSHTGNQPQHF
CDR3 DNA: TGCGCCAGCAGCCACACAGGGAATCAGCCCCAGCATTTT
J gene: TRBJ1-5
CDR3 length: 13
V gene: TRBV4-1
D gene: .
clone size: .

CDR3 protein: CASSFWPTRGRETQYF
CDR3 DNA: TGTGCCAGCAGTTTCTGGCCGACGAGGGGGAGAGAGACCCAGTACTTC
J gene: TRBJ2-5
CDR3 length: 16
V gene: TRBV27
D gene: .
clone size: .

CDR3 protein: CASSKDPGRTGPRTDTQYF
CDR3 DNA: TGTGCCAGCAGCAAAGATCCAGGGCGGACAGGCCCGCGCACAGATACGCAGTATTTT
J gene: TRBJ2-3
CDR3 length: 19
V gene: TRBV21-1
D gene: .
clone size: .

CDR3 protein: CASSPLDRGNEKLFF
CDR3 DNA: TGTGCCAGCAGCCCACTGGACAGGGGGAATGAAAAACTGTTTTTT
J gene: TRBJ1-4
CDR3 length: 15
V gene: TRBV4-2
D gene: TRBD1
clone size: .

CDR3 protein: CASRDSGTNYEQYF
CDR3 DNA: TGTGCCAGCAGGGACAGCGGGACGAACTACGAGCAGTACTTC
J gene: TRBJ2-7
CDR3 length: 14
V gene: TRBV2
D gene: .
clone size: .

CDR3 protein: CASRQGARVPLHF
CDR3 DNA: TGTGCCAGCAGACAGGGGGCGCGAGTACCCCTCCACTTT
J gene: TRBJ1-6
CDR3 length: 13
V gene: TRBV27
D gene: TRBD1
clone size: .

CDR3 protein: CASSVEPSGASYEQYF
CDR3 DNA: TGTGCCAGCAGCGTAGAGCCTAGCGGGGCCTCCTACGAGCAGTACTTC
J gene: TRBJ2-7
CDR3 length: 16
V gene: TRBV9
D gene: TRBD2
clone size: few

CDR3 protein: CASSAQPGQGLDGYTF
CDR3 DNA: TGTGCCAGCAGTGCACAGCCGGGACAGGGGCTTGATGGCTACACCTTC
J gene: TRBJ1-2
CDR3 length: 16
V gene: TRBV6-4
D gene: TRBD1
clone size: .

CDR3 protein: CASSKVTVLGYYEQYF
CDR3 DNA: TGTGCCAGCAGTAAAGTGACAGTCCTAGGCTACTACGAGCAGTACTTC
J gene: TRBJ2-7
CDR3 length: 16
V gene: TRBV27
D gene: .
clone size: .

CDR3 protein: CAIKLGAGQPQHF
CDR3 DNA: TGTGCCATTAAGTTAGGGGCAGGCCAGCCCCAGCATTTT
J gene: TRBJ1-5
CDR3 length: 13
V gene: TRBV28
D gene: .
clone size: .

CDR3 protein: CASSLGGTVNTEAFF
CDR3 DNA: TGTGCCAGCAGCTTAGGCGGGACAGTGAACACTGAAGCTTTCTTT
J gene: TRBJ1-1
CDR3 length: 15
V gene: TRBV7-9
D gene: TRBD1
clone size: .

CDR3 protein: CASRRRLAGGLNEQFF
CDR3 DNA: TGTGCCAGCCGTAGGAGACTAGCGGGGGGCCTCAATGAGCAGTTCTTC
J gene: TRBJ2-1
CDR3 length: 16
V gene: TRBV2
D gene: TRBD2
clone size: .

CDR3 protein: CASSRQIRASTDTQYF
CDR3 DNA: TGTGCCAGCAGCAGACAGATCAGGGCTAGCACAGATACGCAGTATTTT
J gene: TRBJ2-3
CDR3 length: 16
V gene: TRBV27
D gene: .
clone size: .

CDR3 protein: CASLGEENEKLFF
CDR3 DNA: TGTGCCTCATTAGGGGAAGAGAATGAAAAACTGTTTTTT
J gene: TRBJ1-4
CDR3 length: 13
V gene: TRBV7-9
D gene: .
clone size: .

CDR3 protein: CASSLVDRGIPEAFF
CDR3 DNA: TGTGCCAGCAGCTTAGTTGATCGGGGAATCCCTGAAGCTTTCTTT
J gene: TRBJ1-1
CDR3 length: 15
V gene: TRBV7-9
D gene: .
clone size: .

CDR3 protein: CASSPQTGTYNSPLHF
CDR3 DNA: TGTGCCAGCAGCCCACAAACCGGGACTTATAATTCACCCCTCCACTTT
J gene: TRBJ1-6
CDR3 length: 16
V gene: TRBV3-1/TRBV3-2
D gene: .
clone size: .

CDR3 protein: CASSPNRPTSGGPNTGELFF
CDR3 DNA: TGTGCCAGCAGTCCCAACCGCCCAACTAGCGGGGGACCGAACACCGGGGAGCTGTTTTTT
J gene: TRBJ2-2
CDR3 length: 20
V gene: TRBV28
D gene: TRBD2
clone size: .

CDR3 protein: CASSQVGRGGRETQYF
CDR3 DNA: TGCGCCAGCAGCCAAGTAGGTCGCGGGGGTCGAGAGACCCAGTACTTC
J gene: TRBJ2-5
CDR3 length: 16
V gene: TRBV4-1
D gene: TRBD2
clone size: .

CDR3 protein: CASSQGQATTNEKLFF
CDR3 DNA: TGTGCCAGCAGCCAAGGTCAGGCCACAACTAATGAAAAACTGTTTTTT
J gene: TRBJ1-4
CDR3 length: 16
V gene: TRBV4-2
D gene: .
clone size: .

CDR3 protein: CASSQEGRSGDETQYF
CDR3 DNA: TGCGCCAGCAGCCAAGAGGGTCGTAGCGGGGATGAGACCCAGTACTTC
J gene: TRBJ2-5
CDR3 length: 16
V gene: TRBV4-1
D gene: TRBD2
clone size: .

CDR3 protein: CASSHSGTPNFFSNQPQHF
CDR3 DNA: TGTGCCAGCAGCCACTCCGGGACACCGAATTTCTTTAGCAATCAGCCCCAGCATTTT
J gene: TRBJ1-5
CDR3 length: 19
V gene: TRBV6-2/TRBV6-3
D gene: .
clone size: .

CDR3 protein: CASSETHRDAFF
CDR3 DNA: TGTGCCAGCAGTGAAACTCACAGGGACGCTTTCTTT
J gene: TRBJ1-1
CDR3 length: 12
V gene: TRBV2
D gene: .
clone size: once

CDR3 protein: CASSYTVAGGLNEQFF
CDR3 DNA: TGTGCCAGCAGTTACACGGTGGCGGGGGGCCTCAATGAGCAGTTCTTC
J gene: TRBJ2-1
CDR3 length: 16
V gene: TRBV6-5
D gene: TRBD2
clone size: once

CDR3 protein: CASSLSQGLGGYTF
CDR3 DNA: TGTGCCAGCAGCTTATCCCAGGGGCTTGGAGGCTACACCTTC
J gene: TRBJ1-2
CDR3 length: 14
V gene: TRBV7-8
D gene: .
clone size: .

CDR3 protein: CATSRVRGGRTEAFF
CDR3 DNA: TGTGCCACCAGCAGAGTAAGGGGAGGGAGGACTGAAGCTTTCTTT
J gene: TRBJ1-1
CDR3 length: 15
V gene: TRBV15
D gene: .
clone size: .

CDR3 protein: CASSAGVFGTSKQETQYF
CDR3 DNA: TGTGCCAGCAGCGCAGGGGTCTTCGGGACTAGCAAACAAGAGACCCAGTACTTC
J gene: TRBJ2-5
CDR3 length: 18
V gene: TRBV7-2
D gene: TRBD2
clone size: .

CDR3 protein: CASSLMSTSLYF
CDR3 DNA: TGTGCCAGCAGCTTGATGAGTACGAGCCTGTACTTC
J gene: TRBJ2-7
CDR3 length: 12
V gene: TRBV5-6
D gene: .
clone size: .

CDR3 protein: CASSLEGGILIYEQYF
CDR3 DNA: TGCGCCAGCAGCTTGGAGGGGGGGATACTAATCTACGAGCAGTACTTC
J gene: TRBJ2-7
CDR3 length: 16
V gene: TRBV5-1
D gene: .
clone size: .

CDR3 protein: CASSHGTGAYEQYF
CDR3 DNA: TGTGCCAGCAGCCACGGGACAGGGGCCTACGAGCAGTACTTC
J gene: TRBJ2-7
CDR3 length: 14
V gene: TRBV3-1/TRBV3-2
D gene: TRBD1
clone size: .

CDR3 protein: CASSADRLGETQYF
CDR3 DNA: TGCGCCAGCAGCGCCGACAGGCTCGGAGAGACCCAGTACTTC
J gene: TRBJ2-5
CDR3 length: 14
V gene: TRBV5-1
D gene: .
clone size: .

CDR3 protein: CASSQTGVNGYTF
CDR3 DNA: TGCGCCAGCAGCCAAACAGGGGTGAATGGCTACACCTTC
J gene: TRBJ1-2
CDR3 length: 13
V gene: TRBV4-3
D gene: TRBD1
clone size: .

CDR3 protein: CASSLGGRAVLKTQYF
CDR3 DNA: TGTGCCAGCAGCTTAGGAGGGAGGGCCGTTTTAAAGACCCAGTACTTC
J gene: TRBJ2-5
CDR3 length: 16
V gene: TRBV7-2
D gene: TRBD2
clone size: once

CDR3 protein: CASSLLDSKLDTQYF
CDR3 DNA: TGCGCCAGCAGCTTACTGGACAGTAAACTAGATACGCAGTATTTT
J gene: TRBJ2-3
CDR3 length: 15
V gene: TRBV5-1
D gene: .
clone size: .

CDR3 protein: CASSFGTGPYEQYF
CDR3 DNA: TGTGCCAGCAGCTTTGGGACAGGGCCCTACGAGCAGTACTTC
J gene: TRBJ2-7
CDR3 length: 14
V gene: TRBV11-3
D gene: TRBD1
clone size: .

CDR3 protein: CASSLLAGGPYEQYF
CDR3 DNA: TGTGCCAGCAGTTTACTAGCGGGAGGGCCTTACGAGCAGTACTTC
J gene: TRBJ2-7
CDR3 length: 15
V gene: TRBV28
D gene: TRBD2
clone size: .

CDR3 protein: CASSLVGGYTDTQYF
CDR3 DNA: TGTGCCAGCAGCTTAGTCGGGGGGTACACAGATACGCAGTATTTT
J gene: TRBJ2-3
CDR3 length: 15
V gene: TRBV7-9
D gene: TRBD2
clone size: .

CDR3 protein: CASSYQNRDEQYF
CDR3 DNA: TGTGCCAGCAGCTACCAGAACAGGGACGAGCAGTACTTC
J gene: TRBJ2-7
CDR3 length: 13
V gene: TRBV7-9
D gene: .
clone size: few

CDR3 protein: CATSDSPGQGSGYTF
CDR3 DNA: TGTGCCACCAGTGATTCACCGGGACAGGGGAGCGGCTACACCTTC
J gene: TRBJ1-2
CDR3 length: 15
V gene: TRBV24-1
D gene: TRBD1
clone size: .

CDR3 protein: CASSQSAERPQHF
CDR3 DNA: TGTGCCAGCAGCCAATCAGCGGAGCGGCCCCAGCATTTT
J gene: TRBJ1-5
CDR3 length: 13
V gene: TRBV3-1/TRBV3-2
D gene: .
clone size: .

CDR3 protein: CASSGRQGSYNEQFF
CDR3 DNA: TGTGCCAGCAGCGGGCGACAGGGCTCCTACAATGAGCAGTTCTTC
J gene: TRBJ2-1
CDR3 length: 15
V gene: TRBV9
D gene: TRBD1
clone size: .

CDR3 protein: CASSSTGGARQPQHF
CDR3 DNA: TGTGCCAGCAGTTCAACAGGGGGCGCTCGACAGCCCCAGCATTTT
J gene: TRBJ1-5
CDR3 length: 15
V gene: TRBV28
D gene: TRBD1
clone size: .

CDR3 protein: CASSFGASGIYEQYF
CDR3 DNA: TGTGCCAGCAGCTTCGGGGCTAGCGGGATCTACGAGCAGTACTTC
J gene: TRBJ2-7
CDR3 length: 15
V gene: TRBV13
D gene: TRBD2
clone size: .

CDR3 protein: CASSSVEQFF
CDR3 DNA: TGTGCCAGCAGCTCTGTTGAGCAGTTCTTC
J gene: TRBJ2-1
CDR3 length: 10
V gene: TRBV11-2
D gene: .
clone size: .

CDR3 protein: CASKIQAYSNQPQHF
CDR3 DNA: TGTGCCAGCAAGATACAGGCGTATAGCAATCAGCCCCAGCATTTT
J gene: TRBJ1-5
CDR3 length: 15
V gene: TRBV6-5
D gene: .
clone size: .

CDR3 protein: CASSSPGTGVGNTIYF
CDR3 DNA: TGTGCCAGCAGCTCCCCCGGGACAGGGGTAGGAAACACCATATATTTT
J gene: TRBJ1-3
CDR3 length: 16
V gene: TRBV13
D gene: TRBD1
clone size: .

CDR3 protein: CASSLAGTGFGEAFF
CDR3 DNA: TGTGCCAGCAGCTTAGCCGGGACAGGGTTTGGTGAAGCTTTCTTT
J gene: TRBJ1-1
CDR3 length: 15
V gene: TRBV7-9
D gene: TRBD1
clone size: once

CDR3 protein: CASSLFPSGGAIGTDTQYF
CDR3 DNA: TGTGCCAGCAGCTTATTTCCTAGCGGGGGGGCCATTGGGACAGATACGCAGTATTTT
J gene: TRBJ2-3
CDR3 length: 19
V gene: TRBV11-2
D gene: TRBD2
clone size: once

CDR3 protein: CASRGDSDEQFF
CDR3 DNA: TGCGCCAGCAGGGGGGACTCTGATGAGCAGTTCTTC
J gene: TRBJ2-1
CDR3 length: 12
V gene: TRBV5-1
D gene: .
clone size: few

CDR3 protein: CASSLTSGIPYEQYF
CDR3 DNA: TGTGCCAGCAGCTTGACTAGCGGGATTCCCTACGAGCAGTACTTC
J gene: TRBJ2-7
CDR3 length: 15
V gene: TRBV27
D gene: TRBD2
clone size: .

CDR3 protein: CASSLGLAGNTDTQYF
CDR3 DNA: TGTGCCAGCAGCTTGGGACTAGCGGGTAACACAGATACGCAGTATTTT
J gene: TRBJ2-3
CDR3 length: 16
V gene: TRBV5-6
D gene: TRBD2
clone size: .

CDR3 protein: CASSYREPLPQETQYF
CDR3 DNA: TGTGCCAGCAGTTACAGGGAGCCCCTACCCCAAGAGACCCAGTACTTC
J gene: TRBJ2-5
CDR3 length: 16
V gene: TRBV7-2
D gene: .
clone size: .

CDR3 protein: CASSYSGGFPSYEQYF
CDR3 DNA: TGTGCCAGCAGTTACTCGGGAGGGTTTCCCTCCTACGAGCAGTACTTC
J gene: TRBJ2-7
CDR3 length: 16
V gene: TRBV6-5
D gene: TRBD2
clone size: .

CDR3 protein: CASSLPDRGYGWNYGYTF
CDR3 DNA: TGTGCCAGCAGCTTACCGGACAGGGGCTATGGGTGGAACTATGGCTACACCTTC
J gene: TRBJ1-2
CDR3 length: 18
V gene: TRBV5-4
D gene: TRBD1
clone size: .

CDR3 protein: CSASAPTGYSNQPQHF
CDR3 DNA: TGCAGTGCTAGTGCACCGACAGGCTATAGCAATCAGCCCCAGCATTTT
J gene: TRBJ1-5
CDR3 length: 16
V gene: TRBV20-1
D gene: .
clone size: .

CDR3 protein: CASGLGTRGGYTEAFF
CDR3 DNA: TGTGCCAGCGGTCTTGGGACCCGGGGAGGATACACTGAAGCTTTCTTT
J gene: TRBJ1-1
CDR3 length: 16
V gene: TRBV7-2
D gene: .
clone size: .

CDR3 protein: CASSGYQIPTSNQPQHF
CDR3 DNA: TGCGCCAGCAGTGGATACCAGATACCCACTAGCAATCAGCCCCAGCATTTT
J gene: TRBJ1-5
CDR3 length: 17
V gene: TRBV10-2
D gene: .
clone size: .

CDR3 protein: CSVAGTSGSLDPYEQYF
CDR3 DNA: TGCAGCGTCGCCGGGACTAGCGGGAGTCTCGACCCCTACGAGCAGTACTTC
J gene: TRBJ2-7
CDR3 length: 17
V gene: TRBV29-1
D gene: TRBD2
clone size: .

CDR3 protein: CASSPGSQERGYF
CDR3 DNA: TGTGCCAGCAGCCCAGGGTCCCAGGAACGAGGGTATTTT
J gene: TRBJ2-3
CDR3 length: 13
V gene: TRBV7-9
D gene: .
clone size: .

CDR3 protein: CASRGSYEQYF
CDR3 DNA: TGTGCCAGCAGGGGTTCCTACGAGCAGTACTTC
J gene: TRBJ2-7
CDR3 length: 11
V gene: TRBV18
D gene: .
clone size: .